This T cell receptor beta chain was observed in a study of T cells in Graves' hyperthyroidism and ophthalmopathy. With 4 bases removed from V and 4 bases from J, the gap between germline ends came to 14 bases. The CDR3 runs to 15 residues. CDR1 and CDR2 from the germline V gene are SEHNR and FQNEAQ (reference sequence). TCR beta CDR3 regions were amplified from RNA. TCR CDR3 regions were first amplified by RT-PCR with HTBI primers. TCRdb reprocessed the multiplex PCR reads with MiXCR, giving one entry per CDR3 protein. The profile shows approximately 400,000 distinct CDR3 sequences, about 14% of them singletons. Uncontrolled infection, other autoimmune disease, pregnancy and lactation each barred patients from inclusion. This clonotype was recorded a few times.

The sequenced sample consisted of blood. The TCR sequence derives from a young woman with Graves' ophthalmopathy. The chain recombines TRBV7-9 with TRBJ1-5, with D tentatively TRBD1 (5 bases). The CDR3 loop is CASSSFGTLNQPQHF. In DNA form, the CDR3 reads TGTGCCAGCAGCTCTTTCGGGACGTTAAATCAGCCCCAGCATTTT.